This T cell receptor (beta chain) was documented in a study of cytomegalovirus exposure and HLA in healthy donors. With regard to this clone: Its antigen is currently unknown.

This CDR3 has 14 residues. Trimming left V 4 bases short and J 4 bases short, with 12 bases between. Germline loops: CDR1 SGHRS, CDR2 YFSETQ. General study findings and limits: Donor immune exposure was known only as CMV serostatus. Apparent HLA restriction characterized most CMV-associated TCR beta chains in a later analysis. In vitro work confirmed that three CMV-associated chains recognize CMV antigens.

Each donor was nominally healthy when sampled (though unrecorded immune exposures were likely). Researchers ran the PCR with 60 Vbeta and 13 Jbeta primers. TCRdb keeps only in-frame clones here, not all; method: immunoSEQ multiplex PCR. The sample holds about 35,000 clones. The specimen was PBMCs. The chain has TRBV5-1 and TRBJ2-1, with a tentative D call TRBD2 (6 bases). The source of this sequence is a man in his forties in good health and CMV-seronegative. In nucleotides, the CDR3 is TGCGCCAGCAGCCTGACCGGGACTTACAATGAGCAGTTCTTC. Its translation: CASSLTGTYNEQFF.